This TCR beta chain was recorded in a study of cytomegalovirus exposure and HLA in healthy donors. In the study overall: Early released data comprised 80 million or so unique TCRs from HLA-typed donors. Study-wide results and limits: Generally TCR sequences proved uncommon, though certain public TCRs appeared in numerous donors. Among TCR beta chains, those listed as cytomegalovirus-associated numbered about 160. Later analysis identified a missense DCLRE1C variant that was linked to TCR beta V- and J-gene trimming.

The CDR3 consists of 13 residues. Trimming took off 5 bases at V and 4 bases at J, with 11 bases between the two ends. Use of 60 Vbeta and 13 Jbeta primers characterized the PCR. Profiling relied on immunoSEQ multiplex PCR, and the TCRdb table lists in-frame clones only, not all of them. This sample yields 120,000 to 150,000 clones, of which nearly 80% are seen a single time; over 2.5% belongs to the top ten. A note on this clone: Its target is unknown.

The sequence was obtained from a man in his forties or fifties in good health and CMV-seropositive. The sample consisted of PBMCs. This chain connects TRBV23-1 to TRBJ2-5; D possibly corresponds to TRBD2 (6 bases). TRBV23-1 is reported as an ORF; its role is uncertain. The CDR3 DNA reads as TGCGCCAGCAGTTCACCGGGACTAGAGACCCAGTACTTC. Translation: CASSSPGLETQYF.